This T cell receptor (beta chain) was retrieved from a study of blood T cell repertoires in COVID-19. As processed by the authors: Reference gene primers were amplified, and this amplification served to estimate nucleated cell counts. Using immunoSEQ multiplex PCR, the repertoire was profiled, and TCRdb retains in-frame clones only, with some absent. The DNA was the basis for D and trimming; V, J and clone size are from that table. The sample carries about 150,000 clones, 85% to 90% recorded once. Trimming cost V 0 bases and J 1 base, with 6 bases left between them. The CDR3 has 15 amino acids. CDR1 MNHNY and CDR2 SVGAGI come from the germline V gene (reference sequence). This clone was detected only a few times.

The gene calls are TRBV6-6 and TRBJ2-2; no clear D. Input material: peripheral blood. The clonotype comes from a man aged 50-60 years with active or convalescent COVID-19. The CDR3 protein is CASSYSSGNTGELFF. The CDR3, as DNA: TGTGCCAGCAGTTACTCGAGTGGGAACACCGGGGAGCTGTTTTTT.